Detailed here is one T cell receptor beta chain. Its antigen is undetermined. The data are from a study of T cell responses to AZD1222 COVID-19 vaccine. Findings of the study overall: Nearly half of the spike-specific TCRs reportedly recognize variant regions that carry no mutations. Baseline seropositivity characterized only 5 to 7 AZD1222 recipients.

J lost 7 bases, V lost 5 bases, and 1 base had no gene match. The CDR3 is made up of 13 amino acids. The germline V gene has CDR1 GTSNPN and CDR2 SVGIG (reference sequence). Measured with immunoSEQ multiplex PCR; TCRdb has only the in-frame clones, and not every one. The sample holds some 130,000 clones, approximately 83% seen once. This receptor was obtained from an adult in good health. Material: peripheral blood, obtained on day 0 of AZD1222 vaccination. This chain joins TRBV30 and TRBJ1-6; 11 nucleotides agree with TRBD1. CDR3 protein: CAWRTGGNSPLHF. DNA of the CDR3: TGTGCCTGGCGGACAGGGGGCAATTCACCCCTCCACTTT. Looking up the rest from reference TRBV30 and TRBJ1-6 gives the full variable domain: SQTIHQWPATLVQPVGSPLSLECTVEGTSNPNLYWYRQAAGRGLQLLFYSVGIGQISSEVPQNLSASRPQDRQFILSSKKLLLSDSGFYLCAWRTGGNSPLHFGNGTRLTVT.